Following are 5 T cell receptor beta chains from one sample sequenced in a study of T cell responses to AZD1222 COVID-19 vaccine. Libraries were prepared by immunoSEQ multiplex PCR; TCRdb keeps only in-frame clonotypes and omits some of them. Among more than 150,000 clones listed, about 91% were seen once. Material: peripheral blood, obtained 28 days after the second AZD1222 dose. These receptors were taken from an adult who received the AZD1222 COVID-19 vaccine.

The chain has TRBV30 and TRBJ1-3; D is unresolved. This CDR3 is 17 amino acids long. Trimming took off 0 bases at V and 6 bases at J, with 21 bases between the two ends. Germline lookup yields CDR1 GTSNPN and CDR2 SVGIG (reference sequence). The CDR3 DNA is TGTGCCTGGAGTGTATCTCCTTCGAGAGTTTTTATAAACACCATATATTTT. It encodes CAWSVSPSRVFINTIYF.

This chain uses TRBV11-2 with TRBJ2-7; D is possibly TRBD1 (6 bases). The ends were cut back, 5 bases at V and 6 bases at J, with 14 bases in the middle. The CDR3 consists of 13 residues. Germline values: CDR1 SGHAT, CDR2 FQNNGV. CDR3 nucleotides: TGTGCCAGCAGCATGGGACACAAAGGCGAGCAGTACTTC. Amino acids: CASSMGHKGEQYF. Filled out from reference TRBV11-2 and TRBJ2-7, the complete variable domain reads EAGVAQSPRYKIIEKRQSVAFWCNPISGHATLYWYQQILGQGPKLLIQFQNNGVVDDSQLPKDRFSAERLKGVDSTLKIQPAKLEDSAVYLCASSMGHKGEQYFGPGTRLTVT.

The CDR3 protein is CATSEPGTGELFF. In DNA, the CDR3 is TGTGCCACCAGTGAGCCAGGTACCGGGGAGCTGTTTTTT. The rearrangement joins TRBV24-1 to TRBJ2-2; D not resolved. The ends were cut back, 4 bases at V and 5 bases at J, with 7 bases in the middle. The germline gives CDR1 KGHDR, CDR2 SFDVKD. The CDR3 sequence is 13 residues long.

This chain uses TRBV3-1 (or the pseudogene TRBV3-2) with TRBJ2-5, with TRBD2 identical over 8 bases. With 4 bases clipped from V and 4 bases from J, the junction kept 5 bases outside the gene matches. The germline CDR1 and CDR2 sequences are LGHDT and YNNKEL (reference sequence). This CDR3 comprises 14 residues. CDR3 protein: CASSPERGPETQYF. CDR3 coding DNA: TGTGCCAGCAGCCCAGAGCGGGGGCCAGAGACCCAGTACTTC.

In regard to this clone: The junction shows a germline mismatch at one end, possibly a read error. CDR3 residues: CASGDDRENSPLHF. Here the CDR3 DNA reads TGTGCCAGCGGTGATGACAGGGAAAATTCACCCCTCCACTTT. The rearrangement links TRBV6-1 to TRBJ1-6, with TRBD1 matching over 7 bases. The CDR3 is made up of 14 amino acids. Looked up from germline, CDR1 is MNHNS and CDR2 is SASEGT.